Following are 2 T cell receptor beta chains from one sample sequenced in a study of control samples from healthy donors and cancer patients. Only in-frame clones appear in the TCRdb table, and some are missing; sequencing was by immunoSEQ multiplex PCR. The sample has about 69,000 clones; under 90% are singletons. The sequencing sample was made of PBMCs. The receptors were gathered from a man between 60 and 75 years old with lung cancer.

The chain is built from TRBV11-3 and TRBJ1-1, with 7 bases lining up with TRBD1. The germline V gene encodes CDR1 SGHNT and CDR2 YENEEA. V dropped 0 bases and J dropped 0; count of bases not matched to a gene: 1. The length of the CDR3 is 15 residues. The CDR3 DNA sequence: TGTGCCAGCAGCTTAGATGGACAGGTGAACACTGAAGCTTTCTTT. This encodes CASSLDGQVNTEAFF.

The chain links TRBV5-6 to TRBJ1-4; perhaps TRBD1 as D (6 bases). Germline V gene lookup returns CDR1 SGHDT and CDR2 YYEEEE. CDR3 length: 14 residues. V lost 4 bases, J lost 8 bases, and 15 bases lay in between. CDR3 amino acids: CASSPGTTGEKLFF. The DNA of the CDR3 is TGTGCCAGCAGCCCAGGCACAACAGGGGAAAAACTGTTTTTT. The full variable domain, in which reference TRBV5-6 and TRBJ1-4 provide the parts outside the CDR3, is DAGVTQSPTHLIKTRGQQVTLRCSPKSGHDTVSWYQQALGQGPQFIFQYYEEEERQRGNFPDRFSGHQFPNYSSELNVNALLLGDSALYLCASSPGTTGEKLFFGSGTQLSVL.